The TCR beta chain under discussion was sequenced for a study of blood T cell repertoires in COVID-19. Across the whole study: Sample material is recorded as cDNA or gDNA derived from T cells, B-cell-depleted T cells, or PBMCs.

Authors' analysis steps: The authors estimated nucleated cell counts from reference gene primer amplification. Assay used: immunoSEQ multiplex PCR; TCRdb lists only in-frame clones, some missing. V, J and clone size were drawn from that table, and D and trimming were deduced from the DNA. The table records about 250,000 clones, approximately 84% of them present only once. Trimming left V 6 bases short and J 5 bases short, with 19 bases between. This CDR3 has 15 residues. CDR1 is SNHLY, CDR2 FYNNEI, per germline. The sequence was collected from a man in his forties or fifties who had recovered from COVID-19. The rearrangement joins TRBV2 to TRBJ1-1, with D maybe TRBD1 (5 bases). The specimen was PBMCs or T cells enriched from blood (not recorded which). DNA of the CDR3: TGTGCCAGCAGCCTAATTTATTCGGGGGGTACTGAAGCTTTCTTT. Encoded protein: CASSLIYSGGTEAFF.